This T cell receptor (beta chain) emerged from a study of shared T cell receptors in the human thymus. This table comes from immunoSEQ multiplex PCR, and its TCRdb copy is limited to in-frame clones, with some not included. This sample yields 700,000 or so clones, of which 80% to 90% are seen a single time; over 0.008% belongs to the top ten. With 7 bases clipped from V and 2 bases from J, the junction kept 4 bases outside the gene matches. CDR3 length: 12 amino acids. Germline V gene lookup returns CDR1 SQVTM and CDR2 ANQGSEA. This sample also appeared in a second study, on human thymus T cells. From that report: The study used thymus tissue resected during corrective heart surgery.

Sample: thymocytes. The origin of this receptor is a girl under two years old with a congenital heart defect. J is TRBJ2-5 and V is TRBV29-1; 7 bases are shared with TRBD1. CDR3 in DNA: TGCAGCGGGCTGGGACAGCAAGAGACCCAGTACTTC. It specifies CSGLGQQETQYF.